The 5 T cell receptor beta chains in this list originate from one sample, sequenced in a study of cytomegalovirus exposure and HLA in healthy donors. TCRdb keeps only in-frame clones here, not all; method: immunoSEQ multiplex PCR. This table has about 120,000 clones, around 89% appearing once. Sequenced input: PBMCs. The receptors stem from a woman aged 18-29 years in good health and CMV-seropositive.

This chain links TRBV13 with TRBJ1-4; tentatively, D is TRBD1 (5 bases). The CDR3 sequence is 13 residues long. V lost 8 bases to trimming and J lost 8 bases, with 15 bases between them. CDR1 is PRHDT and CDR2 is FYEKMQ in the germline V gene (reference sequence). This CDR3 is CASRTARGEKLFF. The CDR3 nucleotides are TGTGCCAGCCGGACGGCTCGGGGGGAAAAACTGTTTTTT. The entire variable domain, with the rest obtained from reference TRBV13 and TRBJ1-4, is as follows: AAGVIQSPRHLIKEKRETATLKCYPIPRHDTVYWYQQGPGQDPQFLISFYEKMQSDKGSIPDRFSAQQFSDYHSELNMSSLELGDSALYFCASRTARGEKLFFGSGTQLSVL.

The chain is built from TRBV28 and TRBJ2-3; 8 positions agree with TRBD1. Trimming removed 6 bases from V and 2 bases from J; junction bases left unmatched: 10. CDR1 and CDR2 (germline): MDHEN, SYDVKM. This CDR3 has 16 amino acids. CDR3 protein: CASRSAGGADTDTQYF. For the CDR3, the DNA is TGTGCCAGCAGGTCAGCAGGGGGCGCCGACACAGATACGCAGTATTTT.

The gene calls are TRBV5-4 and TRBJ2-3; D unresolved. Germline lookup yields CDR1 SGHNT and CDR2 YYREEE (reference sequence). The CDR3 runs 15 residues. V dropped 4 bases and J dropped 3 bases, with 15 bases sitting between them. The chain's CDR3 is CASSPYSPGTDTQYF. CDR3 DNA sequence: TGTGCCAGCAGCCCCTACTCCCCGGGTACAGATACGCAGTATTTT. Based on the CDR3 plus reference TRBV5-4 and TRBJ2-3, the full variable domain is ETGVTQSPTHLIKTRGQQVTLRCSSQSGHNTVSWYQQALGQGPQFIFQYYREEENGRGNFPPRFSGLQFPNYSSELNVNALELDDSALYLCASSPYSPGTDTQYFGPGTRLTVL.

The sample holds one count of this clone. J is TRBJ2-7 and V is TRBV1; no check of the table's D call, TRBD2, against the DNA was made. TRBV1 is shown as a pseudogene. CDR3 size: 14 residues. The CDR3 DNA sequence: TGCACCAGCAGCCATGGGCGGCGGGAGTACGAGCAGTACTTC. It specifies CTSSHGRREYEQYF.

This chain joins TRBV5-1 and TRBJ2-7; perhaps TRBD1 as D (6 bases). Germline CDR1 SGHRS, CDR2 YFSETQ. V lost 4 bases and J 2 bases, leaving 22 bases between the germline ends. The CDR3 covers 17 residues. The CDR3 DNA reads TGCGCCAGCAGCCGAACCTGGAAACAGGGTTCGGCCTACGAGCAGTACTTC. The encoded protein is CASSRTWKQGSAYEQYF.